This T cell receptor (beta chain) was captured by sequencing in a study of OX40 agonist ivuxolimab in advanced cancers. Regarding the complete study: Ivuxolimab was an agonistic, fully human IgG2 monoclonal antibody directed against OX40 (CD134), a costimulatory receptor. Intravenous ivuxolimab was administered to patients every 2 weeks at six dose levels: 0.01, 0.1, 0.3, 1.5, 3 and 10 mg/kg. Of the approximately 53 patients in dose escalation, 19 had hepatocellular carcinoma, roughly 15 had melanoma, 9 had renal cell carcinoma and 9 had head and neck cancer. The dose-escalation cohort was almost 85% male with a mean age of roughly 62 years, ranging from roughly 20 to 85. Patients were allowed to have had prior anti-PD-1, anti-PD-L1 or anti-CTLA-4 therapy, and approximately 40% of the dose-escalation patients had been treated with checkpoint inhibitors. Partial responses were achieved by three dose-escalation patients, of whom one had hepatocellular carcinoma and two had cutaneous melanoma. Peripheral TCRbeta sequencing aimed to test whether ivuxolimab altered TCR sequence diversity and caused clonal T-cell expansion. The paper describes the monotherapy dose-escalation part (N of about 55 patients) of the phase I trial of ivuxolimab.

On the study overall, not on this receptor specifically: Low levels of normalized T-cell clonal expansion were also seen in some nonresponding patients. After ivuxolimab, CD8+ T cells had more expanded clones than CD4+ T cells on average. Clonal expansion of both CD4+ and CD8+ blood T cells was observed from baseline to week 6 at doses 0.1 to 3.0 mg/kg. In the 0.1-3.0 mg/kg groups, partial responders were among the patients with the lowest normalized peripheral clonal expansion, particularly in CD8+ T cells. The antigen specificity of the peripheral T cells that underwent clonal expansion was not determined.

The CDR3 goes from the cysteine to the phenylalanine over 15 residues. Just CDR3 DNA is preserved here, 45 bases in frame from base 1. CDR1 and CDR2 are read off the germline V gene as MNHEY and SVGAGI. Trimming leaves V shorter by 1 base and J shorter by 7 bases, with the junction holding 5 bases beyond the gene matches. Genomic DNA was extracted from sorted cells for sequencing of the TCRbeta CDR3 region. The immunoSEQ Assay was used to sequence the TCRbeta CDR3 regions. TCRdb holds this immuneACCESS table with in-frame rearrangements only. Some clones are missing; in checked studies, unresolved V genes explain under half, and the rest has no known cause. The sample table holds more than 9,000 clones, of which approximately 62% were seen once. In total, the top ten clones hold 12% of the sample. The count of this clone is one. Its antigen is still unknown. No quality values exist for individual bases; no much larger clone is one base distant.

Patients with a history of autoimmune disease or receiving systemic immunosuppression were excluded from the trial. Peripheral blood for TCR sequencing was collected from all dose cohorts at baseline, on cycle 4 day 1, and on cycle 7 day 1. The samples were drawn from a first-in-human, open-label, multicenter phase I dose-escalation trial of ivuxolimab. Adults with locally advanced or metastatic melanoma, renal cell carcinoma, hepatocellular carcinoma or head and neck squamous cell carcinoma were enrolled in the trial. CD4+ and CD8+ T cells were sorted separately from peripheral blood before TCR sequencing.

The sample in question was CD4+ or CD8+ T cells sorted from blood, obtained in a trial of the OX40 agonist ivuxolimab. Rearrangement joined TRBV6-5 to TRBJ1-4, with TRBD1 matching 8 junction bases. The sequence was collected from an adult with an advanced solid tumor such as melanoma, head and neck, liver or kidney cancer. At the DNA level, the sequence is TGTGCCAGCAGTTACTTGACAGGGGTGGGTGAAAAACTGTTTTTT. This encodes CASSYLTGVGEKLFF.